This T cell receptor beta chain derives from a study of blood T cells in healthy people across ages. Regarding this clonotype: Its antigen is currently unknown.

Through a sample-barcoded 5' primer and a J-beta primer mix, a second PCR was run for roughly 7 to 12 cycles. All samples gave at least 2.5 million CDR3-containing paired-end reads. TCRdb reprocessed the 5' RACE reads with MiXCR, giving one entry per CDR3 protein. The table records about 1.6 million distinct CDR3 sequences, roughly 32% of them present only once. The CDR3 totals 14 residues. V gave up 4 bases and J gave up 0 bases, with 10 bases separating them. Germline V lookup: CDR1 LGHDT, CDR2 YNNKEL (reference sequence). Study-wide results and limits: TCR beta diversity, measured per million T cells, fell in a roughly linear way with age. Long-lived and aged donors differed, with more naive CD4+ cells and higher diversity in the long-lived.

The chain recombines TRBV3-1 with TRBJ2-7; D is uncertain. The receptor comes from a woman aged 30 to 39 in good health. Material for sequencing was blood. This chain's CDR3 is CASSLTWSSYEQYF. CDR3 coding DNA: TGTGCCAGCAGCCTAACCTGGAGCTCCTACGAGCAGTACTTC.